The 15 T cell receptor beta chains reported below all come from one sample, sequenced in a study of cytomegalovirus exposure and HLA in healthy donors. The study ran its PCR with 60 Vbeta and 13 Jbeta primers. Assay: immunoSEQ multiplex PCR; the TCRdb copy retains only in-frame clones and omits some. This sample lists 80,000 to 100,000 clones; its ten largest clones have roughly 3.4%. Sequenced: PBMCs. Receptors originate from a woman in her 30s in good health and CMV-seronegative.

V is TRBV19 and J is TRBJ2-1; 10 bases align to TRBD2. V was pared by 7 bases and J by 2 bases, with 2 bases of the junction left unmatched. Germline V gene sequence: CDR1 LNHDA, CDR2 SQIVND (reference sequence). CDR3 size: 14 residues. The CDR3 here is CASKLAGAYNEQFF. The CDR3 nucleotides read TGTGCCAGTAAGCTAGCGGGGGCCTACAATGAGCAGTTCTTC.

V and J are TRBV11-3 and TRBJ2-5, with D maybe TRBD2 (5 bases). Gene TRBJ2-7 matches the end of the DNA better, so the J call may be wrong. Germline V gene data show CDR1 as SGHNT and CDR2 as YENEEA. This CDR3 is 13 amino acids long. The CDR3 region has the DNA TGTGCCAGCAGCATTGAGGGCCCGGGCGAGCAGTACTTC. Translation gives CASSIEGPGEQYF.

V usage is TRBV28 and J usage is TRBJ1-5; 7 positions match TRBD1. Germline V gives CDR1 MDHEN, CDR2 SYDVKM. This CDR3 spans 18 amino acids. After removal of 5 bases from V and 4 bases from J, the junction contained 17 bases not matched to a gene. CDR3 sequence: CASSPQPRRTGTNQPQHF. CDR3 nucleotide sequence: TGTGCCAGCAGTCCCCAGCCCAGAAGGACAGGTACTAATCAGCCCCAGCATTTT. The full variable domain, in which reference TRBV28 and TRBJ1-5 provide the parts outside the CDR3, is DVKVTQSSRYLVKRTGEKVFLECVQDMDHENMFWYRQDPGLGLRLIYFSYDVKMKEKGDIPEGYSVSREKKERFSLILESASTNQTSMYLCASSPQPRRTGTNQPQHFGDGTRLSIL.

J is TRBJ2-5 and V is TRBV28, with D possibly being TRBD2 (5 bases). The CDR3 runs to 10 residues. V dropped 8 bases and J dropped 4 bases, with 5 bases sitting between them. CDR1 MDHEN and CDR2 SYDVKM come from the germline V gene. The CDR3 reads CASEGETQYF. CDR3 DNA: TGTGCCAGCGAGGGAGAGACCCAGTACTTC.

This chain connects TRBV19 to TRBJ1-5; 8 nucleotides line up with TRBD1. The germline V gene has CDR1 LNHDA and CDR2 SQIVND (reference sequence). This CDR3 is built from 13 residues. The V and J ends lost 9 bases and 4 bases, in that order; junction bases with no gene match: 5. The CDR3 loop reads CASGTGKNQPQHF. In nucleotides, the CDR3 is TGTGCCAGCGGGACAGGTAAAAATCAGCCCCAGCATTTT. Combining the CDR3 with reference TRBV19 and TRBJ1-5 gives the whole variable domain DGGITQSPKYLFRKEGQNVTLSCEQNLNHDAMYWYRQDPGQGLRLIYYSQIVNDFQKGDIAEGYSVSREKKESFPLTVTSAQKNPTAFYLCASGTGKNQPQHFGDGTRLSIL.

The chain joins TRBV10-1 to TRBJ2-7; TRBD1 agrees at 7 bases. The CDR3 extends over 13 amino acids. The V gene end was trimmed by 5 bases and the J gene end by 3 bases; junction bases not matched to a gene: 4. The V gene's germline CDR1 is WNHNN and CDR2 SYGVQD (reference sequence). In nucleotides, the CDR3 is TGCGCCAGCAGTTACAGGGGCAGCTACGAGCAGTACTTC. It encodes CASSYRGSYEQYF.

The chain couples TRBV5-4 to TRBJ1-5, with D perhaps TRBD1 (6 bases). The CDR3 is 14 residues long. Trimming stripped 4 bases from V and 5 bases from J, with 13 bases between. Germline CDR1 and CDR2: SGHNT and YYREEE (reference sequence). CDR3 residues: CASSDGTYDQPQHF. The CDR3 nucleotides are TGTGCCAGCAGCGACGGGACATACGATCAGCCCCAGCATTTT. Full variable domain (outside the CDR3, taken from reference TRBV5-4 and TRBJ1-5): ETGVTQSPTHLIKTRGQQVTLRCSSQSGHNTVSWYQQALGQGPQFIFQYYREEENGRGNFPPRFSGLQFPNYSSELNVNALELDDSALYLCASSDGTYDQPQHFGDGTRLSIL.

The V and J genes are TRBV5-1 and TRBJ2-6; 10 bases match TRBD2. The CDR3 totals 18 residues. Trimming took 4 bases from V and 0 from J; bases not matched to a gene: 7. Germline V gene lookup returns CDR1 SGHRS and CDR2 YFSETQ. CDR3 DNA: TGCGCCAGCAGCCCGGGACTAGCGAGACCCTCTGGGGCCAACGTCCTGACTTTC. Translated, it gives CASSPGLARPSGANVLTF. The full variable domain, in which reference TRBV5-1 and TRBJ2-6 provide the parts outside the CDR3, is KAGVTQTPRYLIKTRGQQVTLSCSPISGHRSVSWYQQTPGQGLQFLFEYFSETQRNKGNFPGRFSGRQFSNSRSEMNVSTLELGDSALYLCASSPGLARPSGANVLTFGAGSRLTVL.

The chain employs TRBV2 and TRBJ1-1; 7 bases map to TRBD1. There are 14 residues in the CDR3. CDR1 and CDR2 from the germline V gene are SNHLY and FYNNEI. V gave up 11 bases and J gave up 1 base; unmatched junction bases: 10. The CDR3 sequence is CAVPFKGANTEAFF. CDR3 bases: TGTGCCGTCCCTTTCAAGGGGGCGAACACTGAAGCTTTCTTT.

V usage is TRBV5-5 and J usage is TRBJ1-1; perhaps TRBD1 as D (6 bases). The V and J ends lost 6 bases and 4 bases respectively, with 10 bases between them. The CDR3 sequence is 12 residues long. CDR1 and CDR2 from the germline V gene are SGHKS and YYEKEE (reference sequence). The CDR3, as DNA: TGTGCCAGCACCACAGGGTTCACTGAAGCTTTCTTT. Residues: CASTTGFTEAFF.

The chain recombines TRBV5-4 with TRBJ1-1, with no clear D. V lost 0 bases, J lost 3 bases, and 6 bases lay in between. The CDR3 is 13 amino acids. CDR1 and CDR2 (germline): SGHNT, YYREEE (reference sequence). The CDR3 DNA reads as TGTGCCAGCAGCTTGGGACTAGACACTGAAGCTTTCTTT. Protein: CASSLGLDTEAFF.

This chain connects TRBV5-1 to TRBJ2-7, with a possible D match to TRBD1 (5 bases). The CDR3 contains 15 residues. Per the germline V gene, CDR1 is SGHRS and CDR2 is YFSETQ. The V and J ends lost 0 bases and 4 bases respectively, with 14 bases between them. The CDR3 sequence is CASSLGSGIGYEQYF. As DNA, the CDR3 is TGCGCCAGCAGCTTGGGGTCAGGGATCGGATACGAGCAGTACTTC.

The chain employs TRBV4-2 and TRBJ1-1; D unresolved. This CDR3 has 15 residues. In germline, CDR1 is LGHNA, CDR2 YNFKEQ. Trimming pared 0 bases from V and 7 bases from J, leaving 15 bases between. CDR3 sequence (DNA): TGTGCCAGCAGCCAAGATCGGGCAGGACGGGGTGAAGCTTTCTTT. This gives the protein CASSQDRAGRGEAFF.

The gene calls are TRBV27 and TRBJ2-7, with TRBD1 matching over 7 bases. Germline-derived CDR1 and CDR2 are MNHEY and SMNVEV (reference sequence). Germline trimming cut 7 bases from V and 4 bases from J; bases unmatched to any gene: 13. The CDR3 sequence is 15 residues long. The CDR3 coding sequence is TGTGCCAGCAATGGGTCCCCAGGGGGTAAGTACGAGCAGTACTTC. Its translation: CASNGSPGGKYEQYF.

The chain employs TRBV6-5 and TRBJ2-5, with 8 bases aligning to TRBD1. Germline assignment: CDR1 MNHEY and CDR2 SVGAGI. Germline trimming cut 8 bases from V and 4 bases from J; bases unmatched to any gene: 12. The CDR3 is 15 residues long. The CDR3 spells CASSKGGTGRETQYF. CDR3 nucleotides: TGTGCCAGCTCCAAAGGCGGGACAGGTAGAGAGACCCAGTACTTC.